The following is a T cell receptor beta chain sequence with its context. These data come from a study of T cell changes during pregnancy in multiple sclerosis. The V end was cut by 0 bases, the J end by 10 bases, with 10 bases between. Germline V gene lookup returns CDR1 MNHEY and CDR2 SVGAGI. The CDR3 spans 12 residues. Only in-frame clones appear in the TCRdb table, and some are missing; sequencing was by immunoSEQ multiplex PCR. The table lists about 40,000 clones, about 92% of them singletons. This clonotype was obtained from a female donor with multiple sclerosis, enrolled in a pregnancy study. This chain joins TRBV6-5 and TRBJ2-7; TRBD2 might be the D (6 bases). The sequences come from peripheral blood, collected before pregnancy. The CDR3 region is CASSYSRTIQYF. The CDR3 DNA reads TGTGCCAGCAGTTACTCCCGGACTATTCAGTACTTC.